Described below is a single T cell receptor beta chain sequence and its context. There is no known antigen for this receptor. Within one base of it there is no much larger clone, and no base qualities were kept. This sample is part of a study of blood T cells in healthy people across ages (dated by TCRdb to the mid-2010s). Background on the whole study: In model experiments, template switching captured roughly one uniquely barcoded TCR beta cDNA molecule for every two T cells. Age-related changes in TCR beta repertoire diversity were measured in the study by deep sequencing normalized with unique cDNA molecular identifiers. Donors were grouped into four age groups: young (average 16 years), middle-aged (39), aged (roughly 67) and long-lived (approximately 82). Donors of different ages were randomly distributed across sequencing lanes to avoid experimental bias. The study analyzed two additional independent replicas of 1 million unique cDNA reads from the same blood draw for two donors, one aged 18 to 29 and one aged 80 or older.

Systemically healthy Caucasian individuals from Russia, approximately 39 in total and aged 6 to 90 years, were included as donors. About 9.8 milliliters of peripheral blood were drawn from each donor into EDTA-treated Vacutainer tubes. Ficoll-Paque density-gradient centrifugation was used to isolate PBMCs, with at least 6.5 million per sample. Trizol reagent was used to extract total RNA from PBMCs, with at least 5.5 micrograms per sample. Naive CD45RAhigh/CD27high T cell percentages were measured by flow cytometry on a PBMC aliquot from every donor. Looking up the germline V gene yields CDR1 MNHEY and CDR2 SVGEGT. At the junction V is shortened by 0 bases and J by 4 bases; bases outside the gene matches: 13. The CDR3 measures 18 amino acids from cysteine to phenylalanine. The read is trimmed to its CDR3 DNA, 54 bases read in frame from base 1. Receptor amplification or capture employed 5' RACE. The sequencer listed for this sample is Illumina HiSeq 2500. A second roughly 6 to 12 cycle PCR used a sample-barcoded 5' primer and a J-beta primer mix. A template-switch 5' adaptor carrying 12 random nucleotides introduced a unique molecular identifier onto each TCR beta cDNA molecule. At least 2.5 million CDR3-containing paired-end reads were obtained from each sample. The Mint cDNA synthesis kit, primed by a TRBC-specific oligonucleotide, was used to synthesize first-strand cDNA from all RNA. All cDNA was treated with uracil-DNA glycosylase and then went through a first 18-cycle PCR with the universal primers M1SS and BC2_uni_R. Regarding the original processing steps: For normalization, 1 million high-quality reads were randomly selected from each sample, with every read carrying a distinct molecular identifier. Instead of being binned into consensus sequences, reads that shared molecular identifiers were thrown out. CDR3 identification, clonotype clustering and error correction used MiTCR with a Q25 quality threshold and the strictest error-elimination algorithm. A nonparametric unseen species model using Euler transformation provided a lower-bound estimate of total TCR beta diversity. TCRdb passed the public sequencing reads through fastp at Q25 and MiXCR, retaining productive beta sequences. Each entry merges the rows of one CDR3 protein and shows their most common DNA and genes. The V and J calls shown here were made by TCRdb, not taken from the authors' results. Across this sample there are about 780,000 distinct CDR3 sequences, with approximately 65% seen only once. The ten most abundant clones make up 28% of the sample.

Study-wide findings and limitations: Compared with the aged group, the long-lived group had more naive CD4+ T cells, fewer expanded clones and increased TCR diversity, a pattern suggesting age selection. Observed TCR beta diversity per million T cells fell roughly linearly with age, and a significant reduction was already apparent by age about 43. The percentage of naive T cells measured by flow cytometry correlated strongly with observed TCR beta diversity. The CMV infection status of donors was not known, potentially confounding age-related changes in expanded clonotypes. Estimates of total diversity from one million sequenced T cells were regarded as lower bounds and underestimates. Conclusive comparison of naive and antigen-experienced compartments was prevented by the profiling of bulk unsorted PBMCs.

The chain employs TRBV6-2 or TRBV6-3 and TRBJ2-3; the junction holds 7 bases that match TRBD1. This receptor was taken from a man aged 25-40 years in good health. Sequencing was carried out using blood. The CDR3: CASSYSLEVTGKSDTQYF. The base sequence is TGTGCCAGCAGTTACTCGCTGGAGGTGACAGGGAAGTCAGATACGCAGTATTTT.